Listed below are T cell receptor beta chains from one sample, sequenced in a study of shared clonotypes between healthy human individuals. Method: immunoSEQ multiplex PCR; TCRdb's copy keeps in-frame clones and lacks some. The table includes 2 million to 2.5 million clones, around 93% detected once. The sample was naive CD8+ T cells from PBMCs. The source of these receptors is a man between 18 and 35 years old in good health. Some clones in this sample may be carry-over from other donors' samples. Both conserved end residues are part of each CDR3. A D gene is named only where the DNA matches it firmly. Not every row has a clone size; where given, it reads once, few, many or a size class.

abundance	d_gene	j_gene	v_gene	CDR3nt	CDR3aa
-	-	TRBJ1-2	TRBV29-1	TGCAGCGTTGAAATTACATCTCGGGGCTACACCTTC	CSVEITSRGYTF
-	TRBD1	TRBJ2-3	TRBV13	TGTGCCAGCAGCTCCAGGACAGGGACGAGCGATACGCAGTATTTT	CASSSRTGTSDTQYF
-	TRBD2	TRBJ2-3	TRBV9	TGTGCCAGCAGCGTACGGGGTCTAGCGGGAACAGATACGCAGTATTTT	CASSVRGLAGTDTQYF
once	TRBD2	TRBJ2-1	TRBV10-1	TGCGCCAGCAGTGAGACTAGCGGGAGATTCGATGAGCAGTTCTTC	CASSETSGRFDEQFF
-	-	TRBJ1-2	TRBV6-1	TGTGCCAGCAGTGAAGCGCTTGAGCTGGGCTACACCTTC	CASSEALELGYTF
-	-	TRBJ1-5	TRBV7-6	TGTGCCAGCAGCTTAGGTACAGGGTACAATCAGCCCCAGCATTTT	CASSLGTGYNQPQHF
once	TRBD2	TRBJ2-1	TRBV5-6	TGTGCCAGCAGCCCGGGACCGTTGCGGGAGGGCCTCCTCGACAATGAGCAGTTCTTC	CASSPGPLREGLLDNEQFF
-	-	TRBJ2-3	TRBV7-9	TGTGCCAGCAGCTTAGGACTATCGGCAGATACGCAGTATTTT	CASSLGLSADTQYF
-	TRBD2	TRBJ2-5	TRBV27	TGTGCCAGCGGTCGACTAGCGGGAGTAGTGGAGACCCAGTACTTC	CASGRLAGVVETQYF
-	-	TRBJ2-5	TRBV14	TGTGCCAGCAGCCAAGATGGGGACCGAGGGTGGTCCCAGTACTTC	CASSQDGDRGWSQYF
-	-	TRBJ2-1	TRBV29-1	TGCAGCGTTGCGGGATCAACCTACAATGAGCAGTTCTTC	CSVAGSTYNEQFF
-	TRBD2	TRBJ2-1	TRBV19	TGTGCCAGTAGTATATATCCACCTATAGCGGGGGCTTTATACAATGAGCAGTTCTTC	CASSIYPPIAGALYNEQFF
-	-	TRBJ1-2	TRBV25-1	TGTGCCAGCAGTGTACCGGGGGGCAGGGGCTACACCTTC	CASSVPGGRGYTF
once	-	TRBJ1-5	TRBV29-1	TGCAGCGTTGTGTGGGGCGATCAGCCCCAGCATTTT	CSVVWGDQPQHF
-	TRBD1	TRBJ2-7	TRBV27	TGTGCCAGCAGGCTACAGGGGGGACCCTACGAGCAGTACTTC	CASRLQGGPYEQYF
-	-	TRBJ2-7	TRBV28	TGTGCCAGCAGTCCCAGGCAGAGGACAACCGCTGGGGAGCAGTACTTC	CASSPRQRTTAGEQYF
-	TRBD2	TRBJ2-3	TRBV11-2	TGTGCCAGCAGCTTAAGTAGCGGGAGGGGAGATACGCAGTATTTT	CASSLSSGRGDTQYF
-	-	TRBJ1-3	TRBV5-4	TGTGCCAGCAGGACAGGCCCCTCTGGAAACACCATATATTTT	CASRTGPSGNTIYF
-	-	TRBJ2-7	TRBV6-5	TGTGCCAGCAGCCGCCAGTGGGCAGGGGTCGAGCAGTACTTC	CASSRQWAGVEQYF
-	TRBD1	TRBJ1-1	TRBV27	TGTGCCAGCAGTCCTCCGGACAGGGGTGGGGCTGAAGCTTTCTTT	CASSPPDRGGAEAFF
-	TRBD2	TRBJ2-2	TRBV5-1	TGCGCCAGCAGCTTATCACCCGGGACTAGCGGGGTAAACACCGGGGAGCTGTTTTTT	CASSLSPGTSGVNTGELFF
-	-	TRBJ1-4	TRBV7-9	TGTGCCAGCAGCTTAGGTGGTCGGCCTGAAAAACTGTTTTTT	CASSLGGRPEKLFF
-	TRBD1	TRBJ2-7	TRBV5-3	TGTGCCAGCAGCTCGACGACAGGGACCCCCTACGAGCAGTACTTC	CASSSTTGTPYEQYF
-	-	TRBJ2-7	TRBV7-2	TGTGCCAGCAGCTTACCCGCGGGGGAGCAGTACTTC	CASSLPAGEQYF
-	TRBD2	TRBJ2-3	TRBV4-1	TGCGCCAGCAGCCAAGTCCCAGCGGGAGTGACAGATACGCAGTATTTT	CASSQVPAGVTDTQYF
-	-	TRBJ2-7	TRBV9	TGTGCCAGCAGCGGGACCCCCGAAGCGGACGAGCAGTACTTC	CASSGTPEADEQYF
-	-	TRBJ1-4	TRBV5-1	TGCGCCAGCAGCAACTATGTAGGGCGGGAAAAACTGTTTTTT	CASSNYVGREKLFF
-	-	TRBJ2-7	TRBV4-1	TGCGCCAGCAGCCAAGCGCCCGGTATCCTACGAGAGCAGTACTTC	CASSQAPGILREQYF
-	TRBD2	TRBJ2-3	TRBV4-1	TGCGCCAGCAGCCAAGATAGGGGACTAGCGGGACCTGAGTATTTT	CASSQDRGLAGPEYF
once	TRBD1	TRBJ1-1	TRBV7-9	TGTGCCAGCAGCCCCCCGCAGGGGGTTGACACTGAAGCTTTCTTT	CASSPPQGVDTEAFF
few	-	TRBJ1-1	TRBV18	TGTGCCAGCTTGCCGGGACCTAACACTGAAGCTTTCTTT	CASLPGPNTEAFF
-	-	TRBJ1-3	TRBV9	TGTGCCAGCCGTGGGTTTGGAAACACCATATATTTT	CASRGFGNTIYF
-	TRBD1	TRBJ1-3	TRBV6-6	TGTGCCAGCAGTCTGTACAGGGGAGGAAACACCATATATTTT	CASSLYRGGNTIYF
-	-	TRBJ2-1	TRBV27	TGTGCCAGCAGTTTAAGGTCCGTTCCCAATGAGCAGTTCTTC	CASSLRSVPNEQFF
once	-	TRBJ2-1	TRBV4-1	TGCGCCAGCAGCCAAGCATCTAGCGAGGTGGTACGGGAGCAGTTCTTC	CASSQASSEVVREQFF
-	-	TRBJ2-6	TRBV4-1	TGCGCCAGCAGCCAAGATCCAGACTCTGGGGCCAACGTCCTGACTTTC	CASSQDPDSGANVLTF
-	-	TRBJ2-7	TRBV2	TGTGCCAGCAGTGAAGCGCGTGGGGGCTCCTACGAGCAGTACTTC	CASSEARGGSYEQYF
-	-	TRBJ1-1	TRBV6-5	TGTGCCAGCAGTTACCCCGACGGGGGCACTGAAGCTTTCTTT	CASSYPDGGTEAFF
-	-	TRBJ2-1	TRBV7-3	TGTGCCAGCAGCTCACAGATTGGTTATGGTCTAGCGAATATCAATGAGCAGTTCTTC	CASSSQIGYGLANINEQFF
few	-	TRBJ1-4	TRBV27	TGTGCCAGCAGGGGACGGAGTAATGAAAAACTGTTTTTT	CASRGRSNEKLFF
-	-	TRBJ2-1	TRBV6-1	TGTGCCAGCAGTGAAGCTGGGGGGGAGCAGTTCTTC	CASSEAGGEQFF
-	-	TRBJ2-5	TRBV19	TGTGCCAGTAGTGAGCTGTTTGCCCGGGTGGAAAAAGAGACCCAGTACTTC	CASSELFARVEKETQYF
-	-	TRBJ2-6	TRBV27	TGTGCCAGCAGTTTAGTCGACTCCTCTGGGGCCAACGTCCTGACTTTC	CASSLVDSSGANVLTF
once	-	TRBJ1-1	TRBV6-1	TGTGCCAGCAGTGAACTGGCAGCAAGCACTGAAGCTTTCTTT	CASSELAASTEAFF
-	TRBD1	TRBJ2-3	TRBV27	TGTGCCAGCAGTCCCCTAGACAGGGGGGGTATCGATACGCAGTATTTT	CASSPLDRGGIDTQYF
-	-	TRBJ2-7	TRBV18	TGTGCCAGCTCACCACCGAGAGACTACGAGCAGTACTTC	CASSPPRDYEQYF
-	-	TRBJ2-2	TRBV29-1	TGCAGCGCCAGGGTATCGAACACCGGGGAGCTGTTTTTT	CSARVSNTGELFF
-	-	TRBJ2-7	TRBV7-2	TGTGCCAGCAGCTTAGTGGTGTCTAGCTCTCAGGAGCAGTACTTC	CASSLVVSSSQEQYF
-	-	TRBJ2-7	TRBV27	TGTGCCAGCAGTTTCCGGGACCTGTACGAGCAGTACTTC	CASSFRDLYEQYF
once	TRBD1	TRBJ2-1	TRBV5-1	TGCGCCAGCAGCACTGGGACAGTCAGCTCCTACAATGAGCAGTTCTTC	CASSTGTVSSYNEQFF
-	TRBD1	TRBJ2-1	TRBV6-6	TGTGCCAGCAGTTACGTCGGACAGGGGGCAGATGAGCAGTTCTTC	CASSYVGQGADEQFF
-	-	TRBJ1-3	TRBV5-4	TGTGCCAGCAGCTTCCGGGGCCCGGGAAACACCATATATTTT	CASSFRGPGNTIYF
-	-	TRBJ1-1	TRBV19	TGTGCCAGCAGTATACTCCGGGAAGGAGGAAACACTGAAGCTTTCTTT	CASSILREGGNTEAFF
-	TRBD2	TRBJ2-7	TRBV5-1	TGCGCCAGCAGCTCTTCGTCGGGACTAGCCTACGAGCAGTACTTC	CASSSSSGLAYEQYF
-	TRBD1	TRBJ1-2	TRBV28	TGTGCCAGCAGTTTACGAGGGGGCGCTTATGGCTACACCTTC	CASSLRGGAYGYTF
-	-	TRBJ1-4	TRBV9	TGTGCCAGCAGCGTAGGGACAGATACAACTAATGAAAAACTGTTTTTT	CASSVGTDTTNEKLFF
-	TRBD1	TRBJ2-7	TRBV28	TGTGCCAGCAGATGGGACAGGACCTACGAGCAGTACTTC	CASRWDRTYEQYF
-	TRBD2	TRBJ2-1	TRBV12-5	TGTGCTAGTGGTTTGAGCCCCTCCGGCTGGCTAGCGGACAATGAGCAGTTCTTC	CASGLSPSGWLADNEQFF
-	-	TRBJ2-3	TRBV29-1	TGCAGCGTTGATGGTAGCCCCCGGGGTACAGATACGCAGTATTTT	CSVDGSPRGTDTQYF
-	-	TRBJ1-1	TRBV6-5	TGTGCCAGCAGTTATTCCAGGGGAGGTAGAAACACTGAAGCTTTCTTT	CASSYSRGGRNTEAFF